The next 25 T cell receptor beta chains were all read from a single sample in a study of cytomegalovirus exposure and HLA in healthy donors. The PCR made use of 60 Vbeta and 13 Jbeta primers. Only in-frame clones appear in the TCRdb table, and some are missing; sequencing was by immunoSEQ multiplex PCR. Of about 200,000 clones detected, 79% appear once; the ten largest clones hold roughly 1.5%. Specimen: PBMCs. These receptors came from a woman aged 45 to 65 in good health and CMV-seronegative.

This clone was detected only once. The chain uses TRBV7-9 and TRBJ2-4; a possible D gene is TRBD1 (5 bases). This CDR3 region has 14 residues. V lost 7 bases, J lost 3 bases, and 13 bases lay in between. The V gene's germline CDR1 is SEHNR and CDR2 FQNEAQ (reference sequence). CDR3 bases: TGTGCCAGCACCAGTCCCGACAGCAAAAACATTCAGTACTTC. Translated: CASTSPDSKNIQYF.

The chain couples TRBV9 to TRBJ2-3; D not resolved. V shed 4 bases and J shed 6 bases, with 12 bases lying between them. Germline CDR1 and CDR2: SGDLS and YYNGEE. CDR3 size: 13 residues. CDR3 sequence reads: CASSPQPGDTQYF. CDR3 DNA sequence: TGTGCCAGCAGCCCCCAACCGGGTGATACGCAGTATTTT.

CDR3 sequence reads: CASSYMGQGIYGYTF. CDR3 nucleotide sequence: TGTGCCAGCAGTTACATGGGACAGGGAATCTATGGCTACACCTTC. The chain is built from TRBV6-5 and TRBJ1-2; 9 bases fit TRBD1. This CDR3 contains 15 residues. The germline CDR1 and CDR2 sequences are MNHEY and SVGAGI. V was pared by 2 bases and J by 4 bases, with 5 bases of the junction left unmatched.

This clone has just a few counts. The chain recombines TRBV16 with TRBJ2-3; possible D gene TRBD1, 5 bases. Per germline, CDR1 KGHSY and CDR2 FQNENV. The CDR3 is 15 residues long. Trimming cost V 0 bases and J 2 bases, with 9 bases left between them. The CDR3 DNA sequence: TGTGCCAGCAGCCAATCGGCAGGACACACAGATACGCAGTATTTT. Translated: CASSQSAGHTDTQYF. Filled out from reference TRBV16 and TRBJ2-3, the complete variable domain reads GEEVAQTPKHLVRGEGQKAKLYCAPIKGHSYVFWYQQVLKNEFKFLISFQNENVFDETGMPKERFSAKCLPNSPCSLEIQATKLEDSAVYFCASSQSAGHTDTQYFGPGTRLTVL.

This chain connects TRBV5-1 to TRBJ2-5; 7 nucleotides align to TRBD2. There are 21 residues in the CDR3. V lost 0 bases, J lost 0 bases, and 20 bases stayed unmatched. The germline V gene encodes CDR1 SGHRS and CDR2 YFSETQ. The CDR3 DNA reads TGCGCCAGCAGCTTGGACCCGAGGGCTAGCGGAGAAAAGATTCACCAAGAGACCCAGTACTTC. This sequence encodes CASSLDPRASGEKIHQETQYF.

This clone was seen a few times. The chain links TRBV5-1 to TRBJ2-2; D not resolved. Trimming left V 0 bases short and J 2 bases short, with 8 bases between. CDR1 and CDR2 (germline): SGHRS, YFSETQ. This CDR3 comprises 15 residues. The CDR3 is CASSLAAGNTGELFF. In nucleotides, the CDR3 is TGCGCCAGCAGCTTGGCCGCAGGTAACACCGGGGAGCTGTTTTTT. Supplemented by reference TRBV5-1 and TRBJ2-2, the full variable domain reads KAGVTQTPRYLIKTRGQQVTLSCSPISGHRSVSWYQQTPGQGLQFLFEYFSETQRNKGNFPGRFSGRQFSNSRSEMNVSTLELGDSALYLCASSLAAGNTGELFFGEGSRLTVL.

V usage is TRBV16 and J usage is TRBJ1-5; tentatively, D is TRBD1 (6 bases). The CDR3 length is 15 residues. Germline lookup yields CDR1 KGHSY and CDR2 FQNENV. V lost 3 bases, J lost 3 bases, and 12 bases lay in between. CDR3 protein: CASSHPGGANQPQHF. CDR3 bases: TGTGCCAGCAGCCACCCCGGGGGGGCCAATCAGCCCCAGCATTTT.

The chain employs TRBV2 and TRBJ1-2, with D unresolved. There are 12 residues in the CDR3. V lost 7 bases to trimming and J lost 7 bases, with 13 bases between them. The germline CDR1 and CDR2 sequences are SNHLY and FYNNEI. CDR3 DNA: TGTGCCAGCACTGCAGGCGGAGGTGGCTACACCTTC. Protein product: CASTAGGGGYTF.

The genes are TRBV9 and TRBJ2-7; TRBD1 matches at 9 bases. Germline V gene lookup returns CDR1 SGDLS and CDR2 YYNGEE. This CDR3 region has 15 residues. Trimming cost V 2 bases and J 6 bases; bases outside gene matches: 9. The CDR3 region has the DNA TGTGCCAGCAGCGTTACTCCGGGACAGGGAGGCGAGCAGTACTTC. Encoded protein: CASSVTPGQGGEQYF.

This sequence joins TRBV19 and TRBJ2-3; TRBD2 agrees at 10 bases. V shed 4 bases, J shed 7 bases, and the junction held 2 bases outside the gene matches. This CDR3 is 13 amino acids long. Per the germline V gene, CDR1 is LNHDA and CDR2 is SQIVND (reference sequence). In DNA, the CDR3 is TGTGCCAGTAGTAGGACTAGCGGTAATACGCAGTATTTT. It codes for CASSRTSGNTQYF.

The rearrangement uses TRBV11-3 and TRBJ2-7, with TRBD1 matching over 9 bases. The CDR3 sequence is 14 residues long. The V gene's germline CDR1 is SGHNT and CDR2 YENEEA. Trimming at V came to 6 bases and at J to 2 bases, leaving 5 bases not matched to a gene. The CDR3 is CASSPGTGPYEQYF. As DNA, the CDR3 is TGTGCCAGCAGTCCCGGGACAGGGCCCTACGAGCAGTACTTC.

The V and J genes are TRBV7-2 and TRBJ2-7; 8 nucleotides match TRBD1. CDR1 is SGHTA, CDR2 FQGNSA, per germline. CDR3 length: 16 amino acids. The V gene end was trimmed by 5 bases and the J gene end by 2 bases; junction bases not matched to a gene: 11. The DNA of the CDR3 is TGTGCCAGCAGCCCCCGCCCGGACAGGGCTACCTACGAGCAGTACTTC. Translated, it gives CASSPRPDRATYEQYF.

The chain carries TRBV5-1 and TRBJ1-6, with 10 bases matching TRBD1. Germline CDR1 SGHRS, CDR2 YFSETQ. The CDR3 has 15 residues. Germline trimming cut 4 bases from V and 4 bases from J; bases unmatched to any gene: 2. The CDR3 loop is CASSRDRGYNSPLHF. The CDR3 DNA reads TGCGCCAGCAGCCGGGACAGGGGATATAATTCACCCCTCCACTTT.

V and J are TRBV7-2 and TRBJ1-2, with D hard to call. CDR1 and CDR2 from the germline V gene are SGHTA and FQGNSA. The CDR3 contains 13 residues. Trimming shortened V by 6 bases and J by 7 bases, and 15 bases separated the two germline ends. The CDR3 here is CASSYPGNSGYTF. The CDR3 region has the DNA TGTGCCAGCAGTTACCCCGGGAATAGTGGCTACACCTTC.

The genes are TRBV12-5 and TRBJ2-1; D might be TRBD2 (7 bases). V was clipped by 0 bases and J by 8 bases, with 17 bases between them. This CDR3 region has 16 residues. Looked up from germline, CDR1 is LGHNT and CDR2 is FRNRAP. The CDR3 DNA reads as TGTGCTAGTGGTTTGGTAGGAGGGGGGGCCCGGGATGAGCAGTTCTTC. It is translated as CASGLVGGGARDEQFF. The entire variable domain, with the rest obtained from reference TRBV12-5 and TRBJ2-1, is as follows: DARVTQTPRHKVTEMGQEVTMRCQPILGHNTVFWYRQTMMQGLELLAYFRNRAPLDDSGMPKDRFSAEMPDATLATLKIQPSEPRDSAVYFCASGLVGGGARDEQFFGPGTRLTVL.

The J gene is TRBJ1-4, the V gene TRBV6-5, with a weak D call TRBD1 (6 bases). V lost 6 bases and J lost 8, with 16 bases in between. This CDR3 comprises 14 residues. Germline V gives CDR1 MNHEY, CDR2 SVGAGI. The CDR3 reads CASRVTGLGEKLFF. CDR3 nucleotides: TGTGCCAGCAGAGTTACAGGGCTGGGCGAAAAACTGTTTTTT.

V gene TRBV10-3 combines with J gene TRBJ2-7; TRBD2 matches 10 bases. There are 14 residues in the CDR3. The J segment lost 2 bases and the V segment lost 7 bases, leaving 5 bases of the junction unmatched. Germline CDR1 ENHRY, CDR2 SYGVKD. CDR3 coding DNA: TGTGCCATCAACCAAGCGGGGGGGGCCTACGAGCAGTACTTC. Translation gives CAINQAGGAYEQYF.

The chain links TRBV13 to TRBJ2-3, with 7 bases that match TRBD2. CDR3 length equals 15 residues. Looked up from germline, CDR1 is PRHDT and CDR2 is FYEKMQ (reference sequence). The V segment lost 2 bases and the J segment 1 base; nucleotides outside the gene matches: 3. This CDR3 reads CASSLQSGGTDTQYF. The CDR3 bases are TGTGCCAGCAGCTTACAGAGCGGGGGCACAGATACGCAGTATTTT.

The chain recombines TRBV5-5 with TRBJ2-1, with TRBD2 identical over 7 bases. This CDR3 spans 15 amino acids. With 0 bases clipped from V and 9 bases from J, the junction kept 9 bases outside the gene matches. CDR1 is SGHKS, CDR2 YYEKEE, per germline (reference sequence). The CDR3 loop is CASSLAQLALGEQFF. The CDR3 DNA is TGTGCCAGCAGCTTGGCCCAACTAGCGTTAGGTGAGCAGTTCTTC.

The rearrangement links TRBV5-1 to TRBJ1-2, with 8 positions matching TRBD1. This CDR3 spans 14 amino acids. CDR1 SGHRS and CDR2 YFSETQ come from the germline V gene. J lost 7 bases, V lost 0 bases, and 5 bases had no gene match. The CDR3 region has the DNA TGCGCCAGCAGCTTGGGCAGGGGGCAAGGTGGCTACACCTTC. Amino acids: CASSLGRGQGGYTF. The entire variable domain, with the rest obtained from reference TRBV5-1 and TRBJ1-2, is as follows: KAGVTQTPRYLIKTRGQQVTLSCSPISGHRSVSWYQQTPGQGLQFLFEYFSETQRNKGNFPGRFSGRQFSNSRSEMNVSTLELGDSALYLCASSLGRGQGGYTFGSGTRLTVV.

The V and J genes are TRBV19 and TRBJ2-1, with D possibly TRBD2 on 5 matching bases. V lost 2 bases and J 3 bases, leaving 14 bases between the germline ends. CDR1 and CDR2 (germline): LNHDA, SQIVND (reference sequence). The CDR3 is made up of 16 amino acids. Written as DNA, the CDR3 is TGTGCCAGTAGTATAATTGGAGGAAACAACTACAATGAGCAGTTCTTC. This codes for CASSIIGGNNYNEQFF.

The V and J genes are TRBV5-6 and TRBJ2-5; 12 positions match TRBD2. Per germline, CDR1 SGHDT and CDR2 YYEEEE. The length of the CDR3 is 16 residues. The V gene end was trimmed by 5 bases and the J gene end by 2 bases; junction bases not matched to a gene: 7. For the CDR3, the DNA is TGTGCCAGCAGGGAAACTAGCGGGGGGAAACAAGAGACCCAGTACTTC. Translation: CASRETSGGKQETQYF. Looking up the rest from reference TRBV5-6 and TRBJ2-5 gives the full variable domain: DAGVTQSPTHLIKTRGQQVTLRCSPKSGHDTVSWYQQALGQGPQFIFQYYEEEERQRGNFPDRFSGHQFPNYSSELNVNALLLGDSALYLCASRETSGGKQETQYFGPGTRLLVL.

This chain connects TRBV5-6 to TRBJ1-2; D might be TRBD1 (6 bases). The CDR3 has 12 amino acids. V was pared by 3 bases and J by 12 bases, with 15 bases between. Per germline, CDR1 SGHDT and CDR2 YYEEEE. Here the CDR3 DNA reads TGTGCCAGCAGCTCAGGACAGAGTAGCAACACCTTC. It specifies CASSSGQSSNTF.

J is TRBJ1-1 and V is TRBV18; D is ambiguous. The CDR3 is 15 amino acids. The V gene's germline CDR1 is KGHSH and CDR2 LQKENI. Trimming took 2 bases from V and 3 from J, leaving 13 bases between them. DNA of the CDR3: TGTGCCAGCTCACCAAGGCCCCCGAGGGACACTGAAGCTTTCTTT. Its protein is CASSPRPPRDTEAFF.

This chain uses TRBV29-1 with TRBJ2-3; 8 bases match TRBD2. Germline values: CDR1 SQVTM, CDR2 ANQGSEA. This CDR3 has 12 amino acids. The V segment lost 6 bases and the J segment 5 bases; nucleotides outside the gene matches: 4. CDR3: CSVGLARDTQYF. CDR3 bases: TGCAGCGTCGGACTAGCTAGAGATACGCAGTATTTT.